Listed below are T cell receptor beta chains from one sample, sequenced in a study of CD8+CD57+ T cells in acquired aplastic anemia. TCRdb independently ran MiXCR on the reads; one entry per CDR3 protein. Of around 80,000 distinct CDR3 sequences listed, roughly 72% are singletons. The sample consisted of sorted CD4+, CD8+, or CD8+CD57+ T cells (not recorded which) from PBMCs. The receptors come from a human donor with aplastic anemia. The CDR3 runs from the conserved cysteine through the conserved F or W. Fields, in order: J gene, D gene, V gene, CDR3 length, clone size, CDR3 DNA, CDR3 protein. D genes are given only for firm matches. Clone size is not always given. Where it is, it says once, few, many or a class for expanded clones.

J gene: TRBJ1-1; D gene: .; V gene: TRBV2; CDR3 length: 14; clone size: once; CDR3 DNA: TGTGCCAGCAGTGGTTTTGGAGGGATGGCTGAAGCTTTCTTT; CDR3 protein: CASSGFGGMAEAFF
J gene: TRBJ1-6; D gene: .; V gene: TRBV11-2; CDR3 length: 16; clone size: .; CDR3 DNA: TGTGCCAGCAGACCTACCGGGACGAGCGTTAATTCACCCCTCCACTTT; CDR3 protein: CASRPTGTSVNSPLHF
J gene: TRBJ2-7; D gene: .; V gene: TRBV10-3; CDR3 length: 14; clone size: .; CDR3 DNA: TGTGCCATCAGTGGGACGGGACATCCTTACGAGCAGTACTTC; CDR3 protein: CAISGTGHPYEQYF
J gene: TRBJ1-1; D gene: .; V gene: TRBV5-1; CDR3 length: 14; clone size: .; CDR3 DNA: TGCGCCAGCAGCTTGATACAGGGAAAGACTGAAGCTTTCTTT; CDR3 protein: CASSLIQGKTEAFF
J gene: TRBJ2-7; D gene: TRBD2; V gene: TRBV5-6; CDR3 length: 14; clone size: .; CDR3 DNA: TGTGCCAGCAGCCCTAGCGGGAAGAAATACGAGCAGTACTTC; CDR3 protein: CASSPSGKKYEQYF
J gene: TRBJ1-1; D gene: .; V gene: TRBV25-1; CDR3 length: 14; clone size: .; CDR3 DNA: TGTGCCAGCAGTGAATGGAAGTCGAACACTGAAGCTTTCTTT; CDR3 protein: CASSEWKSNTEAFF
J gene: TRBJ1-1; D gene: .; V gene: TRBV7-2; CDR3 length: 14; clone size: .; CDR3 DNA: TGTGCCAGCAGCACCGACGGAGGACAAACTGAAGCTTTCTTT; CDR3 protein: CASSTDGGQTEAFF
J gene: TRBJ2-2; D gene: TRBD2; V gene: TRBV25-1; CDR3 length: 18; clone size: .; CDR3 DNA: TGTGCCAGCAGGAAGGACGGCGGACTAGCGGGAGTGTTCGGGGAGCTGTTTTTT; CDR3 protein: CASRKDGGLAGVFGELFF
J gene: TRBJ2-7; D gene: TRBD1; V gene: TRBV15; CDR3 length: 13; clone size: .; CDR3 DNA: TGTGCCACTTCTCTGGGACAGGGTTCTCAGCAGTACTTC; CDR3 protein: CATSLGQGSQQYF
J gene: TRBJ2-5; D gene: .; V gene: TRBV10-3; CDR3 length: 13; clone size: .; CDR3 DNA: TGTGCCATCAGGCGACAGGTCCAAGAGACCCAGTACTTC; CDR3 protein: CAIRRQVQETQYF
J gene: TRBJ1-3; D gene: .; V gene: TRBV7-9; CDR3 length: 13; clone size: .; CDR3 DNA: TGTGCCAGCAGCTTGAGCTCTGGAAACACCATATATTTT; CDR3 protein: CASSLSSGNTIYF
J gene: TRBJ2-2; D gene: .; V gene: TRBV10-3; CDR3 length: 12; clone size: .; CDR3 DNA: TGTGCCATCAGTTTAATCGGCGGGGAGCTGTTTTTT; CDR3 protein: CAISLIGGELFF
J gene: TRBJ2-2; D gene: TRBD2; V gene: TRBV25-1; CDR3 length: 12; clone size: .; CDR3 DNA: TGTGCCAGCAGTTATGGACTAGCGGAGCTGTTTTTT; CDR3 protein: CASSYGLAELFF
J gene: TRBJ1-1; D gene: TRBD1; V gene: TRBV20-1; CDR3 length: 14; clone size: .; CDR3 DNA: TGCAGTGCTAGAGATGCGGCAGGGGGAACTGAAGCTTTCTTT; CDR3 protein: CSARDAAGGTEAFF
J gene: TRBJ2-3; D gene: .; V gene: TRBV12-3/TRBV12-4; CDR3 length: 13; clone size: few; CDR3 DNA: TGTGCCAGCAGTCCGTCAGGCACAGATACGCAGTATTTT; CDR3 protein: CASSPSGTDTQYF
J gene: TRBJ2-1; D gene: TRBD1; V gene: TRBV2; CDR3 length: 15; clone size: .; CDR3 DNA: TGTGCCAGCAGTGAATTTGGACAGGGGTTCAATGAGCAGTTCTTC; CDR3 protein: CASSEFGQGFNEQFF
J gene: TRBJ2-2; D gene: .; V gene: TRBV10-1; CDR3 length: 13; clone size: .; CDR3 DNA: TGCGCCAGCAGTGTAATTGGCACCGGGGAGCTGTTTTTT; CDR3 protein: CASSVIGTGELFF
J gene: TRBJ2-7; D gene: TRBD1; V gene: TRBV29-1; CDR3 length: 12; clone size: .; CDR3 DNA: TGCAGCGTTATCAGGGGGTCTGGCGAGCAGTACTTC; CDR3 protein: CSVIRGSGEQYF
J gene: TRBJ2-7; D gene: TRBD1; V gene: TRBV20-1; CDR3 length: 13; clone size: few; CDR3 DNA: TGCAGTGCCTCGGACAGGGCTCTGCACGAGCAGTACTTC; CDR3 protein: CSASDRALHEQYF
J gene: TRBJ2-7; D gene: TRBD2; V gene: TRBV7-9; CDR3 length: 12; clone size: .; CDR3 DNA: TGTGCCAGCGCGAGGACTAGCGGTGAGCAGTACTTC; CDR3 protein: CASARTSGEQYF
J gene: TRBJ1-1; D gene: .; V gene: TRBV10-1; CDR3 length: 15; clone size: .; CDR3 DNA: TGCGCCAGCAGTGAGTCCAGAATGGGAAACACTGAAGCTTTCTTT; CDR3 protein: CASSESRMGNTEAFF
J gene: TRBJ2-5; D gene: TRBD2; V gene: TRBV27; CDR3 length: 16; clone size: .; CDR3 DNA: TGTGCCAGCAGTCCCCGACTAGCGGGGGGTTCTGAGACCCAGTACTTC; CDR3 protein: CASSPRLAGGSETQYF
J gene: TRBJ2-6; D gene: .; V gene: TRBV6-2/TRBV6-3; CDR3 length: 14; clone size: .; CDR3 DNA: TGTGCCAGCATGGAGTCCTCTGGGGCCAACGTCCTGACTTTC; CDR3 protein: CASMESSGANVLTF
J gene: TRBJ1-2; D gene: TRBD1; V gene: TRBV10-3; CDR3 length: 17; clone size: few; CDR3 DNA: TGTGCCATCAGTGAGCGGGTAGGGGGCCAATCTAACTATGGCTACACCTTC; CDR3 protein: CAISERVGGQSNYGYTF
J gene: TRBJ1-6; D gene: .; V gene: TRBV19; CDR3 length: 13; clone size: .; CDR3 DNA: TGTGCCAGTAGCTCACAGGGTAACTCACCCCTCCACTTT; CDR3 protein: CASSSQGNSPLHF
J gene: TRBJ2-7; D gene: .; V gene: TRBV18; CDR3 length: 14; clone size: few; CDR3 DNA: TGTGCCAGCTCATTTCAGGGGAATTGGGACGAGCAGTACTTC; CDR3 protein: CASSFQGNWDEQYF
J gene: TRBJ2-7; D gene: .; V gene: TRBV7-9; CDR3 length: 13; clone size: .; CDR3 DNA: TGTGCCAGCAGCTCTACAGGGTGGTACGAGCAGTACTTC; CDR3 protein: CASSSTGWYEQYF
J gene: TRBJ1-5; D gene: .; V gene: TRBV7-9; CDR3 length: 12; clone size: few; CDR3 DNA: TGTGCCAGCAGGGGAGCTAATCAGCCCCAGCATTTT; CDR3 protein: CASRGANQPQHF
J gene: TRBJ2-7; D gene: TRBD2; V gene: TRBV4-2; CDR3 length: 16; clone size: .; CDR3 DNA: TGTGCCAGCAGCCAAGGTCCTAGCGGGGGTTTCTACGAGCAGTACTTC; CDR3 protein: CASSQGPSGGFYEQYF
J gene: TRBJ2-5; D gene: .; V gene: TRBV20-1; CDR3 length: 13; clone size: .; CDR3 DNA: TGCAGTGCTAGGGAGGCGGGGGCTGAGACCCAGTACTTC; CDR3 protein: CSAREAGAETQYF
J gene: TRBJ2-7; D gene: .; V gene: TRBV15; CDR3 length: 14; clone size: .; CDR3 DNA: TGTGCCACCAGCAGAGATCTTGGGTCCTACGAGCAGTACTTC; CDR3 protein: CATSRDLGSYEQYF
J gene: TRBJ2-1; D gene: .; V gene: TRBV9; CDR3 length: 12; clone size: .; CDR3 DNA: TGTGCCAGCAGCGTAGGACATCTCGAGCAGTTCTTC; CDR3 protein: CASSVGHLEQFF
J gene: TRBJ2-7; D gene: .; V gene: TRBV19; CDR3 length: 11; clone size: .; CDR3 DNA: TGTGCCAGGACGACTGAGTACGAGCAGTACTTC; CDR3 protein: CARTTEYEQYF
J gene: TRBJ1-5; D gene: .; V gene: TRBV4-3; CDR3 length: 15; clone size: .; CDR3 DNA: TGCGCCAGCAGCCAAGATAGGCAATACAATCAGCCCCAGCATTTT; CDR3 protein: CASSQDRQYNQPQHF
J gene: TRBJ1-2; D gene: .; V gene: TRBV10-1; CDR3 length: 14; clone size: .; CDR3 DNA: TGCGCCAGCAGGGGGACAATACTAGACTATGGCTACACCTTC; CDR3 protein: CASRGTILDYGYTF
J gene: TRBJ2-5; D gene: .; V gene: TRBV7-8; CDR3 length: 13; clone size: .; CDR3 DNA: TGTGCCAGCAGCTTAGAACTCGGACAGACCCAGTACTTC; CDR3 protein: CASSLELGQTQYF
J gene: TRBJ1-4; D gene: .; V gene: TRBV11-1; CDR3 length: 15; clone size: .; CDR3 DNA: TGTGCCAGCAGCATCTGGGCAGGGGCTAATGAAAAACTGTTTTTT; CDR3 protein: CASSIWAGANEKLFF
J gene: TRBJ2-3; D gene: .; V gene: TRBV29-1; CDR3 length: 13; clone size: few; CDR3 DNA: TGCAGCGTTGGGCAGGGTAGGACAGATACGCAGTATTTT; CDR3 protein: CSVGQGRTDTQYF
J gene: TRBJ2-3; D gene: TRBD1; V gene: TRBV5-1; CDR3 length: 15; clone size: .; CDR3 DNA: TGCGCCAGCAGCTACGGACAGGGATTAGGGGATACGCAGTATTTT; CDR3 protein: CASSYGQGLGDTQYF
J gene: TRBJ2-5; D gene: .; V gene: TRBV7-2; CDR3 length: 12; clone size: .; CDR3 DNA: TGTGCCAGCAGCCCCCAGGGGGAGACCCAGTACTTC; CDR3 protein: CASSPQGETQYF